What follows are 3 T cell receptor beta chains derived from one specimen sequenced in a study of cytomegalovirus exposure and HLA in healthy donors. The PCR used 60 Vbeta and 13 Jbeta primers. The repertoire was sequenced with immunoSEQ multiplex PCR; TCRdb's copy has only in-frame clones and lacks some. The table includes about 110,000 clones, almost 75% detected once. The material sequenced was PBMCs. These receptors came from a man aged 40-49 years in good health and CMV-seronegative.

This chain uses TRBV6-8 with TRBJ2-5; unclear D gene. CDR3 length equals 9 residues. Trimming stripped 7 bases from V and 13 bases from J, with 10 bases between. Per germline, CDR1 MNHGY and CDR2 SAAAGT. Here the CDR3 DNA reads TGTGCCAGCAAGGCAGGTCGGTACTTC. It yields the protein CASKAGRYF.

Note on this clone: An end of the junction does not agree with germline; a read error may underlie this. This chain joins TRBV4-1 and TRBJ2-2; 8 bases match TRBD1. In germline, CDR1 is MGHRA, CDR2 YSYEKL. The CDR3 runs 17 residues. The CDR3 here is CASSHRLGQEEHRGAVF. The CDR3 region has the DNA TGCGCCAGCAGCCATCGACTGGGACAGGAGGAACACCGGGGAGCTGTTTTT.

This clone was observed once. The chain is built from TRBV4-3 and TRBJ2-7, with D perhaps matching TRBD2 (6 bases). Looked up from germline, CDR1 is LGHNA and CDR2 is YSLEER. This CDR3 is 14 amino acids long. Deletions cut 1 base from V and 3 bases from J, with 10 bases between. The CDR3 coding sequence is TGCGCCAGCAGCCAAGGTCGAGCGGGCTACGAGCAGTACTTC. It specifies CASSQGRAGYEQYF.